A selection of T cell receptor beta chains follows, all from one sample in a study of blood T cell repertoires in COVID-19. Profiling relied on immunoSEQ multiplex PCR, and the TCRdb table lists in-frame clones only, not all of them. The table shows 450,000 to 500,000 clones, with roughly nine tenths occurring only once. The specimen sequenced was PBMCs or T cells enriched from blood (not recorded which). These receptors were obtained from a woman aged 55-70 years who had recovered from COVID-19. CDR3s leave out the opening cysteine and the closing phenylalanine or tryptophan. D genes are given only for firm matches.

V gene: TRBV12-3/TRBV12-4
J gene: TRBJ1-4
D gene: NA
CDR3 protein: ASSYREGKLF

V gene: TRBV3-1/TRBV3-2
J gene: TRBJ1-2
D gene: NA
CDR3 protein: ASSQEIGPYGYT

V gene: TRBV7-9
J gene: TRBJ1-2
D gene: NA
CDR3 protein: ASSFRGPYGYT

V gene: TRBV30
J gene: TRBJ2-7
D gene: TRBD1
CDR3 protein: AWSGQGSSYEQY

V gene: TRBV6-5
J gene: TRBJ2-2
D gene: TRBD1
CDR3 protein: ARGDRGLAGELF

V gene: TRBV6-1
J gene: TRBJ1-4
D gene: NA
CDR3 protein: ASTPSTAKLF

V gene: TRBV7-6
J gene: TRBJ1-4
D gene: NA
CDR3 protein: ASSARTAATNEKLF

V gene: TRBV5-8
J gene: TRBJ1-3
D gene: NA
CDR3 protein: ASSSTRTSPDGNTIY

V gene: TRBV5-4
J gene: TRBJ1-1
D gene: NA
CDR3 protein: ASSGREGMNTEAF

V gene: TRBV4-1
J gene: TRBJ2-2
D gene: TRBD1
CDR3 protein: ASSQGGQGNTGELF

V gene: TRBV20-1
J gene: TRBJ2-5
D gene: TRBD2
CDR3 protein: SASGSGERDLQETQY

V gene: TRBV4-1
J gene: TRBJ1-2
D gene: TRBD1
CDR3 protein: ASSQDRIGTDYGYT

V gene: TRBV3-1/TRBV3-2
J gene: TRBJ1-2
D gene: TRBD1
CDR3 protein: ASSQGGTGVGYT

V gene: TRBV10-3
J gene: TRBJ2-3
D gene: NA
CDR3 protein: AISDTTVNTDTQY

V gene: TRBV15
J gene: TRBJ1-5
D gene: TRBD1
CDR3 protein: ATSRDRGTGGQPQH

V gene: TRBV25-1
J gene: TRBJ2-3
D gene: TRBD2
CDR3 protein: ASSSIAGGPRADTQY